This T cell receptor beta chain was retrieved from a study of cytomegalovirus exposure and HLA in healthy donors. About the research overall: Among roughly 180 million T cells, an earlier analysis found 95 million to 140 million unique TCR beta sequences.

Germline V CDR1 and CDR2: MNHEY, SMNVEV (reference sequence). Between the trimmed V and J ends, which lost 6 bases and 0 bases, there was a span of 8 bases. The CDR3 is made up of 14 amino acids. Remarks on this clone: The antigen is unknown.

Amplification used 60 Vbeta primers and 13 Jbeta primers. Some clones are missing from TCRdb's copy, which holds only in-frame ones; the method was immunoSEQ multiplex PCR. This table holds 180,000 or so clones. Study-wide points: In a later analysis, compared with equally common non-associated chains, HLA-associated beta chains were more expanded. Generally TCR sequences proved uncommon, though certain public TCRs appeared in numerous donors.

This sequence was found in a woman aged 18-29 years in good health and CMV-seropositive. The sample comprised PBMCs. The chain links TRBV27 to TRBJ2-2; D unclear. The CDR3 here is CASRFGSNTGELFF. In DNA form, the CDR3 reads TGTGCCAGCAGGTTCGGGTCGAACACCGGGGAGCTGTTTTTT.